This T cell receptor beta chain was sequenced for a study of control samples from healthy donors and cancer patients. Here immunoSEQ multiplex PCR was the method, and the copy in TCRdb shows in-frame clones only, minus some. Of about 200,000 clones listed, about 91% were seen once; the top ten hold around 1.9%. This clone was recorded only once. The CDR3 is made up of 16 amino acids. Trimming stripped 5 bases from V and 3 bases from J, with 17 bases between. The V gene's germline CDR1 is SGDLS and CDR2 YYNGEE. This TCR was sampled from a man aged 30-40 years in good health. The chain links TRBV9 to TRBJ2-2; D is possibly TRBD2 (6 bases). The sequencing input was blood. The CDR3 protein is CASSASGGSYTGELFF. The CDR3 nucleotides are TGTGCCAGCAGTGCCTCCGGGGGATCGTACACCGGGGAGCTGTTTTTT.